The present TCR beta chain was sequenced within a study of T cells in Graves' hyperthyroidism and ophthalmopathy. Findings and caveats of the study: Most thyroid clonotypes expanded above 0.001 were also detected in blood. The model made its ophthalmopathy prediction, and onset followed a median roughly six months later.

TCR beta CDR3 regions were amplified from RNA transcripts. The TCR CDR3 first-round RT-PCR relied on the HTBI primer set. TCRdb reprocessed the multiplex PCR reads with MiXCR, giving one entry per CDR3 protein. The sample includes about 360,000 distinct CDR3 sequences, about 13% of them seen just once. Hyperthyroidism of Graves' type that showed no ophthalmopathy progression within 18 months was stable. The hyperthyroidism was newly diagnosed and had lasted under 2 months; the patients were aged 18 to 65. This clonotype was observed at least ten times. Its antigen is unknown. This TCR came from a woman aged 18-29 years with Graves' hyperthyroidism. Sequencing input: blood.

The CDR3 coding sequence is TGCAGTGCTAGGGGAGGCGGGAGCGGTTACGGGGAGCAGTTCTTC. This translates into CSARGGGSGYGEQFF. This chain joins TRBV20-1 and TRBJ2-1, with 7 bases that match TRBD2. The germline V gene has CDR1 DFQATT and CDR2 SNEGSKA (reference sequence). The trim removed 3 bases at V and 10 bases at J, leaving 15 bases unmatched. The CDR3 length is 15 residues.